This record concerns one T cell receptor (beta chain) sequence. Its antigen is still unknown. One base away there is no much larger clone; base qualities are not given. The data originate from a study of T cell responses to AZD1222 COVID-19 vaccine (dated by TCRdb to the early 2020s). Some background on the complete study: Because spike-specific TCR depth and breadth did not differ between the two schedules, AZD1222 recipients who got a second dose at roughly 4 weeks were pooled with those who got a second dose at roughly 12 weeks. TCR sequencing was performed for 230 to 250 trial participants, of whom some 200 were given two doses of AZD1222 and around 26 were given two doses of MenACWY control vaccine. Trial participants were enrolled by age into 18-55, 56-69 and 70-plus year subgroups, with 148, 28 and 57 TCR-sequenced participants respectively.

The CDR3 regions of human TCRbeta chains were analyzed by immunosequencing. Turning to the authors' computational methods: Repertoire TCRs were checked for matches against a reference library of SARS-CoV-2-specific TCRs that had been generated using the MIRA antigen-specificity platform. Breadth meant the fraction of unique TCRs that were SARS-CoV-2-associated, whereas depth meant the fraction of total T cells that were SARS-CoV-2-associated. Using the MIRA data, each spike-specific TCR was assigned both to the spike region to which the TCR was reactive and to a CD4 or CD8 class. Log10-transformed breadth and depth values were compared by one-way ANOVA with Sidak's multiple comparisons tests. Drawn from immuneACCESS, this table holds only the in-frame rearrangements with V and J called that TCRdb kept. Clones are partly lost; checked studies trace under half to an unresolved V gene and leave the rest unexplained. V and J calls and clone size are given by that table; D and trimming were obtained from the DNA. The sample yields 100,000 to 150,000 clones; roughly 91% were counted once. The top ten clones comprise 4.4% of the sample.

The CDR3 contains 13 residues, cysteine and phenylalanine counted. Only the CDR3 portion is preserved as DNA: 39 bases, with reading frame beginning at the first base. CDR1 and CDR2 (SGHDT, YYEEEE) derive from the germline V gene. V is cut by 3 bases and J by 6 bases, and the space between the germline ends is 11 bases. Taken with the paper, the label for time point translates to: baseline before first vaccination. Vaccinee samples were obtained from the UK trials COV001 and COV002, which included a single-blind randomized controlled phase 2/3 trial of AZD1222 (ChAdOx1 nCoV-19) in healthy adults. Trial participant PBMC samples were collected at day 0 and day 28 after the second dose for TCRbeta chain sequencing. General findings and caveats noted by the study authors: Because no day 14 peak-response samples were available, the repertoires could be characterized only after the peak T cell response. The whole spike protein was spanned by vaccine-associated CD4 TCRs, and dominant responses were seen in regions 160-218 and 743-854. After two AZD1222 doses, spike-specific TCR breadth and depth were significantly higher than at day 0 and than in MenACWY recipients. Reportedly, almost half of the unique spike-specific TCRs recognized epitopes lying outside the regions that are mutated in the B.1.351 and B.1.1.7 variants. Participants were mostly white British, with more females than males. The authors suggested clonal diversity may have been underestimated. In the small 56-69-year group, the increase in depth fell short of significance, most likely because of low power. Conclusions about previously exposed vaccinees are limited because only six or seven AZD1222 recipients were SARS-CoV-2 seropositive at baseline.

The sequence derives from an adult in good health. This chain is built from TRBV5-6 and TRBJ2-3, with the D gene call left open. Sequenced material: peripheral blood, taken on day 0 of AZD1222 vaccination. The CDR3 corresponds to CASSSVRRDTQYF. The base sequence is TGTGCCAGCAGCTCCGTAAGAAGGGATACGCAGTATTTT.